This record covers a single TCR beta chain. This sample was taken from a study of cytomegalovirus exposure and HLA in healthy donors. The germline gives CDR1 MNHEY, CDR2 SVGAGI. V lost 5 bases to trimming and J lost 2 bases; unmatched junction nucleotides: 2. The CDR3 is made up of 15 amino acids. The PCR employed 60 Vbeta primers together with 13 Jbeta primers. Produced via immunoSEQ multiplex PCR; TCRdb's table is partial and in-frame only. The data hold tens of thousands of clones, with about 67% observed a single time. This sequence originates from a man aged 40-50 years in good health and CMV-seropositive. V usage is TRBV6-5 and J usage is TRBJ2-1, with 11 bases identical to TRBD1. The sample was PBMCs. CDR3 loop: CASSRDRGTYNEQFF. As DNA, the CDR3 is TGTGCCAGCAGTCGGGACAGGGGGACCTACAATGAGCAGTTCTTC.